These 6 T cell receptor beta chains came from one sample sequenced in a study of OX40 agonist ivuxolimab in advanced cancers. Method: immunoSEQ multiplex PCR; TCRdb's copy keeps in-frame clones and lacks some. The sample includes 80,000 to 95,000 clones, less than 95% of them seen just once. The material was CD4+ or CD8+ T cells sorted from blood, obtained in a trial of the OX40 agonist ivuxolimab. Every receptor here comes from an adult with an advanced solid tumor such as melanoma, head and neck, liver or kidney cancer.

V is TRBV2 and J is TRBJ1-5, with 10 bases matching TRBD1. Germline loops: CDR1 SNHLY, CDR2 FYNNEI. V trimming: 8 bases; J trimming: 3 bases; junction bases outside the gene matches: 4. This CDR3 comprises 14 residues. The CDR3 DNA is TGTGCCAGCCGGGACAGGGGATACAATCAGCCCCAGCATTTT. This translates into CASRDRGYNQPQHF.

V gene TRBV10-1 combines with J gene TRBJ2-3; D is unresolved. Germline CDR1 reads WNHNN; CDR2 reads SYGVQD (reference sequence). Trimming took 5 bases from V and 6 from J, leaving 18 bases between them. There are 15 residues in the CDR3. CDR3 amino acids: CASSTSSHRLDTQYF. The CDR3 nucleotides read TGCGCCAGCAGTACGTCTTCACATCGTTTGGATACGCAGTATTTT.

This clone has only one observation. The CDR3 coding sequence is TGTGCCAGCTCACCTACAGGGTTCGCAGATACGCAGTATTTT. Translation: CASSPTGFADTQYF. The chain recombines TRBV18 with TRBJ2-3; a possible D gene is TRBD1 (6 bases). V dropped 3 bases and J dropped 4 bases, with 11 bases sitting between them. CDR1 is KGHSH, CDR2 LQKENI, per germline. CDR3 length: 14 amino acids.

J is TRBJ2-7 and V is TRBV5-8, with D uncertain. Trimming stripped 0 bases from V and 1 base from J, with 11 bases between. Germline V gives CDR1 SGHTS, CDR2 YDEGEE. CDR3 length equals 15 residues. The CDR3 protein is CASSLVYLDSYEQYF. The CDR3 nucleotides read TGTGCCAGCAGCTTGGTGTACCTCGATTCCTACGAGCAGTACTTC.

This clone was seen only once. The chain carries TRBV6-1 and TRBJ1-1, with D tentatively TRBD1 (6 bases). In germline, CDR1 is MNHNS, CDR2 SASEGT. The CDR3 covers 16 residues. V lost 2 bases and J 5 bases, leaving 18 bases between the germline ends. In DNA form, the CDR3 reads TGTGCCAGCAGTGAATTTTGGGACATCGGCTTAACTGAAGCTTTCTTT. Protein sequence: CASSEFWDIGLTEAFF.

The chain combines TRBV15 with TRBJ2-3; no clear D gene. The germline V and J ends were trimmed by 1 base and 0 bases, with 8 bases remaining between them. CDR3 length equals 15 residues. In germline, CDR1 is LNHNV, CDR2 YYDKDF (reference sequence). CDR3 DNA: TGTGCCACCAGCAGAGCGGTTAGCAGCACAGATACGCAGTATTTT. It is translated as CATSRAVSSTDTQYF.